This paragraph reports one T cell receptor (beta chain). It was CD45RO-negative cells, positively selected for CCR7, that made up naive CD8 cells, with terminally differentiated effector memory CD45RA+ cells excluded. The source of the sample is a study of shared clonotypes between healthy human individuals. The V end lost 0 bases, the J end lost 6 bases, and 9 bases lay between the germline ends. This CDR3 has 14 residues. Germline values: CDR1 LGHNA, CDR2 YNFKEQ. Produced via immunoSEQ multiplex PCR; TCRdb's table is partial and in-frame only. The table lists hundreds of thousands of clones, roughly 96% of them singletons, with roughly 0.1% in the top ten.

The sequencing sample was made of naive CD8+ T cells sorted from blood. The receptor comes from a woman in her 30s in good health. The genes are TRBV4-2 and TRBJ2-1; D is undetermined. CDR3 residues: CASSQEWSRNEQFF. DNA for the CDR3: TGTGCCAGCAGCCAAGAGTGGAGTCGCAATGAGCAGTTCTTC.